This is a list of T cell receptor beta chains from one sample in a study of control samples from healthy donors and cancer patients. Profiled with immunoSEQ multiplex PCR; TCRdb holds only in-frame clones, not every one. The sample yields 350,000 to 450,000 clones, 90% seen once. The sample taken for sequencing was PBMCs. Receptors originate from a man between 35 and 55 years old with head and neck cancer. Each CDR3 is given with its conserved first and last residue. Each record gives: clone size, D gene, J gene, CDR3 length, V gene, CDR3 DNA, CDR3 protein. The D gene is left open where the match is weak. For some rows the clone size is stated as once, few or many, or as a class when expanded; others skip it.

.,TRBD1,TRBJ2-7,17,TRBV4-2,TGTGCCAGCAGCCAAGGGGGAACGACAGGGACGATTGTGAGGCAGTACTTC,CASSQGGTTGTIVRQYF
.,.,TRBJ1-2,13,TRBV23-1,TGCGCCAGCAGTCCCTTGCCGTCCTATGGCTACACCTTC,CASSPLPSYGYTF
.,.,TRBJ1-1,13,TRBV6-4,TGTGCCAGCAGGGGACACCCGAACACTGAAGCTTTCTTT,CASRGHPNTEAFF
.,TRBD2,TRBJ2-7,15,TRBV23-1,TGCGCCAGCAGTCATTGGGACTGGGGGGGCTACGAGCAGTACTTC,CASSHWDWGGYEQYF
.,TRBD1,TRBJ2-2,16,TRBV5-1,TGCGCCAGCAGCTTGGCAGGTGACAGGGGAACCGGGGAGCTGTTTTTT,CASSLAGDRGTGELFF
.,.,TRBJ2-1,13,TRBV27,TGTGCCAGCAGTTTGTTTTTAGGCGATGAGCAGTTCTTC,CASSLFLGDEQFF
.,.,TRBJ2-3,17,TRBV4-3,TGCGCCAGCAGCCAAGATAGCAGGGTGGGGCCCACAGATACGCAGTATTTT,CASSQDSRVGPTDTQYF
.,TRBD1,TRBJ1-4,17,TRBV18,TGTGCCAGCTCACCACCGGCGTTCTCAGGGGGCGATGAAAAACTGTTTTTT,CASSPPAFSGGDEKLFF
.,.,TRBJ1-2,14,TRBV7-9,TGTGCCAGCACTGGGAACGGGGGAAACTATGGCTACACCTTC,CASTGNGGNYGYTF
.,.,TRBJ1-2,13,TRBV2,TGTGCCAGCAGTGGCGGAGGGAACTATGGCTACACCTTC,CASSGGGNYGYTF
.,.,TRBJ1-5,13,TRBV27,TGTGCCAGCAGACCAGGGGTCCAACAGCCCCAGCATTTT,CASRPGVQQPQHF
.,TRBD2,TRBJ2-1,17,TRBV19,TGTGCCAGTAGTATAGATAGCGGGGGGGCCTCATACAATGAGCAGTTCTTC,CASSIDSGGASYNEQFF
.,.,TRBJ2-5,13,TRBV5-1,TGCGCCAGCAGCTTGGGGGAAGGGGAGACCCAGTACTTC,CASSLGEGETQYF
.,.,TRBJ2-1,17,TRBV9,TGTGCCAGCAGCGTCGAAGACCCTGGGTGGGGGTTTAATGAGCAGTTCTTC,CASSVEDPGWGFNEQFF
.,TRBD2,TRBJ2-1,14,TRBV7-9,TGTGCCAGCAGCTTTGTCCTAGCGGGAAAAGAGCAGTTCTTC,CASSFVLAGKEQFF
.,TRBD1,TRBJ1-2,15,TRBV5-4,TGTGCCAGCAGCCCCGGAGGACAGGGGAACTATGGCTACACCTTC,CASSPGGQGNYGYTF
.,.,TRBJ1-3,17,TRBV2,TGTGCCAGCAGTCCCCGGGTTAGGCAGGGATCGGGAAACACCATATATTTT,CASSPRVRQGSGNTIYF
.,.,TRBJ1-5,15,TRBV28,TGTGCCAGCAGCCGGGACACCTCAGGGGTTCAGCCCCAGCATTTT,CASSRDTSGVQPQHF
.,.,TRBJ2-7,12,TRBV29-1,TGCAGCGCCACGGAGGGGGGCCACGAGCAGTACTTC,CSATEGGHEQYF
.,.,TRBJ2-7,15,TRBV5-6,TGTGCCAGCAGCTTCTCAAGACAGGAGGTGGACGAGCAGTACTTC,CASSFSRQEVDEQYF
.,.,TRBJ2-2,13,TRBV11-1,TGTGCCAGCAGCGAAAGGACAGCCGGGGAGCTGTTTTTT,CASSERTAGELFF
.,.,TRBJ2-2,16,TRBV13,TGTGCCAGCAGCCCGGGGTTGGGGAGAAGGACCGGGGAGCTGTTTTTT,CASSPGLGRRTGELFF
once,.,TRBJ2-5,14,TRBV10-3,TGTGCCATCAGTAACTACCCCCACCAAGAGACCCAGTACTTC,CAISNYPHQETQYF
.,.,TRBJ2-2,13,TRBV5-1,TGCGCCAGCAGCTTGCTGGGTGGAGGGGAGCTGTTTTTT,CASSLLGGGELFF
.,TRBD1,TRBJ2-7,16,TRBV3-1/TRBV3-2,TGTGCCAGCAGCGTCCAACCGGGACAGACCTACTACGAGCAGTACTTC,CASSVQPGQTYYEQYF
.,.,TRBJ1-2,20,TRBV19,TGTGCCAGTAATGGGCCCGTGGGGTTTTTTCCCTTCGGGGGGGATTACGGCTACACCTTC,CASNGPVGFFPFGGDYGYTF
.,.,TRBJ2-3,14,TRBV30,TGTGCCTTACCCGACCCAAGGGGCACAGATACGCAGTATTTT,CALPDPRGTDTQYF
.,.,TRBJ2-1,13,TRBV9,TGTGCCAGCAGCGTAGCCCCAAGAGATGAGCAGTTCTTC,CASSVAPRDEQFF
once,TRBD2,TRBJ2-5,14,TRBV5-6,TGTGCCAGCAGCTTGGGACTAGCGGGAGAGACCCAGTACTTC,CASSLGLAGETQYF
.,.,TRBJ1-2,13,TRBV19,TGTGCCAGTAGTATTGACGCTAACTATGGCTACACCTTC,CASSIDANYGYTF
.,TRBD2,TRBJ2-3,15,TRBV9,TGTGCCAGCAGCCCTCCTGCGGGAGAGCCCAGGACGCAGTATTTT,CASSPPAGEPRTQYF
.,TRBD1,TRBJ1-2,14,TRBV28,TGTGCCAGCAGTTTTTGGGACAGGAACTATGGCTACACCTTC,CASSFWDRNYGYTF
.,TRBD1,TRBJ1-4,13,TRBV29-1,TGCAGCGTTGGAGGACAGGCTCATGAAAAACTGTTTTTT,CSVGGQAHEKLFF